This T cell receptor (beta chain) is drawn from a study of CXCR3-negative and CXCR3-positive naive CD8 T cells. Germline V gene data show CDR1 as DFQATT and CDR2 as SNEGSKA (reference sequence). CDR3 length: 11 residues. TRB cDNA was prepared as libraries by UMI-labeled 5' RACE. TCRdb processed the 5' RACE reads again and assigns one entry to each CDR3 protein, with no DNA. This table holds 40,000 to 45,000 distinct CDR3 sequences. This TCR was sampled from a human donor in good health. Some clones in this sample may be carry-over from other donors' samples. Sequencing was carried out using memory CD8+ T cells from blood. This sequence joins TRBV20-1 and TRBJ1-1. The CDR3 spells CSAPLRTEAFF.